This T cell receptor beta chain came from a study of cytomegalovirus exposure and HLA in healthy donors. As for the study in general: Within an early data release were roughly 83 million unique TCRs drawn from HLA-typed donors. Study outcomes and limitations: Presence/absence analysis assumed near-uniform sequencing depth across donors.

Points on this clone: As yet, its antigen is unknown.

The CDR3 spans 14 residues. Germline V CDR1 and CDR2: SNHLY, FYNNEI. Trimming left V 6 bases short and J 0 bases short, with 11 bases between. With 60 Vbeta and 13 Jbeta primers, the PCR was carried out. TCRdb's copy holds only in-frame clones and misses some; the assay was immunoSEQ multiplex PCR. Of about 110,000 clones in the sample, just under 80% were seen once. The origin of this receptor is a male donor in good health and CMV-seronegative. The sequenced sample was PBMCs. The V and J genes are TRBV2 and TRBJ2-5; D not certain. The CDR3: CASRVRRNQETQYF. CDR3 DNA: TGTGCCAGCAGGGTACGGAGAAACCAAGAGACCCAGTACTTC.